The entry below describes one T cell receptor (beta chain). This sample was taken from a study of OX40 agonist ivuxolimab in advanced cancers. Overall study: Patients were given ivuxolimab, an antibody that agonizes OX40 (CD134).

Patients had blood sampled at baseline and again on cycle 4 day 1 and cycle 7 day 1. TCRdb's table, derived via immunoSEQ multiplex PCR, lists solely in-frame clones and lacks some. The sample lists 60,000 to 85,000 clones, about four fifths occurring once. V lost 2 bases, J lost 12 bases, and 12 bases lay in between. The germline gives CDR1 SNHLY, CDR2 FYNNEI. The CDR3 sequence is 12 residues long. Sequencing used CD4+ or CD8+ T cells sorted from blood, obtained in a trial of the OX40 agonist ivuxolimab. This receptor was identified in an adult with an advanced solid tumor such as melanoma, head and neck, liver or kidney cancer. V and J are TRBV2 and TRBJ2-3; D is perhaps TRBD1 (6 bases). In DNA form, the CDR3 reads TGTGCCAGCAGTGAAATGTCAGGGGAACAGTATTTT. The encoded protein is CASSEMSGEQYF.